This T cell receptor beta chain derives from a study of OX40 agonist ivuxolimab in advanced cancers. Per germline, CDR1 SNHLY and CDR2 FYNNEI. The V end lost 8 bases, the J end lost 4 bases, and 14 bases lay between the germline ends. CDR3 length equals 13 residues. Libraries were prepared by immunoSEQ multiplex PCR; TCRdb keeps only in-frame clonotypes and omits some of them. The data contain fewer than 40,000 clones, more than 60% of them seen just once; the ten biggest clones take up roughly an eighth. The chain combines TRBV2 with TRBJ2-5, with D unclear. This clonotype was sampled from an adult with an advanced solid tumor such as melanoma, head and neck, liver or kidney cancer. The sample in question was CD4+ or CD8+ T cells sorted from blood, obtained in a trial of the OX40 agonist ivuxolimab. CDR3 protein: CASGHNGPETQYF. Here the CDR3 DNA reads TGTGCCAGCGGCCACAACGGGCCAGAGACCCAGTACTTC.